This is a list of T cell receptor beta chains from one sample in a study of T cells in Graves' hyperthyroidism and ophthalmopathy. TCRdb recomputed calls from the multiplex PCR reads with MiXCR, one row per CDR3 protein. The sample lists about 840,000 distinct CDR3 sequences; 38% were seen once. The specimen sequenced was blood. These receptor sequences come from a young man with Graves' hyperthyroidism. The CDR3 runs from the conserved cysteine through the conserved F or W. A D gene is named only where the DNA matches it firmly. A clone size is listed for some rows: how often the clone was seen (once, few, many), or a class if it is expanded.

d_call,v_call,j_call,clone_size,cdr3_aa,cdr3_nt
NA,TRBV7-9,TRBJ1-5,many,CASSLAFSGESNQPQHF,TGTGCCAGCAGCTTAGCTTTCTCGGGGGAGAGCAATCAGCCCCAGCATTTT
NA,TRBV7-9,TRBJ1-6,many,CASSSTEINSPLHF,TGTGCCAGCAGCTCGACAGAAATTAATTCACCCCTCCACTTT
NA,TRBV7-9,TRBJ2-5,many,CASSLEYGTAEETQYF,TGTGCCAGCAGCTTAGAGTACGGGACCGCCGAAGAGACCCAGTACTTC
NA,TRBV9,TRBJ1-4,many,CASSVGQNNEKLFF,TGTGCCAGCAGCGTGGGACAAAATAATGAAAAACTGTTTTTT
NA,TRBV24-1,TRBJ2-2,NA,CATSDFDGGSNTGELFF,TGTGCCACCAGTGATTTTGACGGGGGCTCTAACACCGGGGAGCTGTTTTTT
NA,TRBV10-3,TRBJ1-2,once,CAISLHPASYGYTF,TGTGCCATCAGTTTACACCCCGCCAGCTATGGCTACACCTTC
NA,TRBV7-8,TRBJ2-2,NA,CASSFYVNTGELFF,TGTGCCAGCAGCTTCTATGTTAACACCGGGGAGCTGTTTTTT
TRBD1,TRBV7-8,TRBJ2-5,NA,CASSSGQGFQYF,TGTGCCAGCAGCTCGGGACAGGGATTCCAGTACTTC
NA,TRBV2,TRBJ2-7,many,CASSDPGTAYEQYF,TGTGCCAGCAGTGACCCCGGGACTGCCTACGAGCAGTACTTC
NA,TRBV7-2,TRBJ1-1,NA,CASSLAWRGGGTEAFF,TGTGCCAGCAGCTTAGCATGGCGGGGAGGAGGCACTGAAGCTTTCTTT
NA,TRBV7-2,TRBJ2-7,NA,CASSFSSGDSSSYEQYF,TGTGCCAGCAGCTTTAGTAGCGGGGACAGCAGCTCCTACGAGCAGTACTTC
NA,TRBV29-1,TRBJ2-7,NA,CSVDGDLTYEQYF,TGCAGCGTTGATGGGGACCTAACCTACGAGCAGTACTTC
NA,TRBV10-3,TRBJ1-1,NA,CATGKMVTEAFF,TGTGCCACCGGGAAGATGGTCACTGAAGCTTTCTTT
NA,TRBV6-5,TRBJ1-2,NA,CASSYAGANYGYTF,TGTGCCAGCAGTTACGCAGGAGCTAACTATGGCTACACCTTC
TRBD1,TRBV19,TRBJ1-5,few,CASSTRTGGVTGPQHF,TGTGCCAGTAGTACAAGGACAGGGGGCGTGACGGGGCCCCAGCATTTT
TRBD1,TRBV9,TRBJ2-7,NA,CASSSRLGQRF,TGTGCCAGCAGCTCCCGCCTGGGACAGCGTTTC